This passage covers 30 T cell receptor beta chains from one sample sequenced in a study of early T cells in non-severe SARS-CoV-2 infection. TCRdb redid the calling of the 5' RACE reads with MiXCR, one entry per CDR3 protein. The data contain 85,000 to 90,000 distinct CDR3 sequences, about 15% of them singletons. Sequenced input: whole blood. These receptors were taken from an adult who was a healthcare worker with PCR-confirmed SARS-CoV-2 infection or an uninfected control (not recorded which).

This clonotype was detected many times. V usage is TRBV19 and J usage is TRBJ2-3; D ambiguous. Trimming took off 1 base at V and 6 bases at J, with 5 bases between the two ends. There are 12 residues in the CDR3. From germline, CDR1 is LNHDA and CDR2 SQIVND (reference sequence). The CDR3 nucleotides read TGTGCCAGTAGTATAGTCTCCGATACGCAGTATTTT. Translating it yields CASSIVSDTQYF. Supplemented by reference TRBV19 and TRBJ2-3, the full variable domain reads DGGITQSPKYLFRKEGQNVTLSCEQNLNHDAMYWYRQDPGQGLRLIYYSQIVNDFQKGDIAEGYSVSREKKESFPLTVTSAQKNPTAFYLCASSIVSDTQYFGPGTRLTVL.

In its sample, this clonotype was seen a few times. The chain is built from TRBV15 and TRBJ1-1; maybe TRBD1 (6 bases). Trimming left V 1 base short and J 4 bases short, with 10 bases between. CDR3 size: 14 residues. Germline CDR1 reads LNHNV; CDR2 reads YYDKDF (reference sequence). The CDR3 sequence: CATSRGIGGTEAFF. The CDR3 nucleotides are TGTGCCACCAGCAGAGGTATAGGGGGCACTGAAGCTTTCTTT.

The J gene is TRBJ2-7, the V gene TRBV13; TRBD2 matches 8 bases. V lost 1 base to trimming and J lost 0 bases; unmatched junction nucleotides: 2. CDR1 is PRHDT and CDR2 is FYEKMQ in the germline V gene (reference sequence). The CDR3 spans 15 residues. CDR3 bases: TGTGCCAGCAGCTTAGCGGGGGGGAGCTCCTACGAGCAGTACTTC. Its protein product is CASSLAGGSSYEQYF. The variable domain in full, with the rest retrieved from reference TRBV13 and TRBJ2-7, is AAGVIQSPRHLIKEKRETATLKCYPIPRHDTVYWYQQGPGQDPQFLISFYEKMQSDKGSIPDRFSAQQFSDYHSELNMSSLELGDSALYFCASSLAGGSSYEQYFGPGTRLTVT.

This clonotype was found many times. V gene TRBV6-4 combines with J gene TRBJ2-2; D ambiguous. In germline, CDR1 is MRHNA, CDR2 SNTAGT. V lost 0 bases, J lost 4 bases, and 3 bases lay in between. This CDR3 comprises 13 residues. CDR3 sequence: CASSDSGTGELFF. For the CDR3, the DNA is TGTGCCAGCAGTGACTCTGGCACCGGGGAGCTGTTTTTT.

This clonotype has a handful of counts. This chain uses TRBV9 with TRBJ2-1; 7 nucleotides align to TRBD1. The CDR3 is 14 amino acids. Germline CDR1 is SGDLS and CDR2 is YYNGEE. J was trimmed by 10 bases and V by 4 bases; bases with no gene match: 11. The CDR3 DNA reads as TGTGCCAGCAGCCCGCCACCAGGGGGTATCGAGCAGTTCTTC. Translating it yields CASSPPPGGIEQFF.

At least ten counts were recorded for this clonotype. The chain employs TRBV11-3 and TRBJ2-1; tentatively, D is TRBD2 (5 bases). Trimming left V 0 bases short and J 2 bases short, with 8 bases between. There are 15 residues in the CDR3. Germline values: CDR1 SGHNT, CDR2 YENEEA. The CDR3 coding sequence is TGTGCCAGCAGCTTAGATCGGGGAGCCTACAATGAGCAGTTCTTC. Protein: CASSLDRGAYNEQFF.

This clonotype was seen only a few times. The CDR3 region is CASRSAGSSYNEQFF. CDR3 DNA sequence: TGTGCCAGCCGGTCAGCGGGGAGCTCCTACAATGAGCAGTTCTTC. V is TRBV3-1 and J is TRBJ2-1, with TRBD2 matching 7 bases. Germline CDR1 is LGHDT and CDR2 is YNNKEL (reference sequence). Trimming took 8 bases from V and 0 from J; bases not matched to a gene: 7. The CDR3 extends over 15 amino acids.

This clonotype was seen repeatedly, ten times or more. This chain uses TRBV2 with TRBJ1-1; 8 bases map to TRBD1. V trimming: 8 bases; J trimming: 10 bases; junction bases outside the gene matches: 15. Germline V CDR1 and CDR2: SNHLY, FYNNEI. The CDR3 extends over 14 amino acids. The DNA of the CDR3 is TGTGCCAGCCAGGACAGGGACGTTCCGCGGGTAGCTTTCTTT. Translating it yields CASQDRDVPRVAFF.

This clonotype was counted only a few times. The chain uses TRBV28 and TRBJ2-2, with 9 bases identical to TRBD1. V was pared by 6 bases and J by 5 bases, with 10 bases of the junction left unmatched. CDR3 length equals 16 residues. Per the germline V gene, CDR1 is MDHEN and CDR2 is SYDVKM. The CDR3 sequence: CASRTPGQGKTGELFF. The CDR3 DNA follows: TGTGCCAGCAGAACCCCGGGACAGGGAAAGACCGGGGAGCTGTTTTTT. The variable domain in full, with the rest retrieved from reference TRBV28 and TRBJ2-2, is DVKVTQSSRYLVKRTGEKVFLECVQDMDHENMFWYRQDPGLGLRLIYFSYDVKMKEKGDIPEGYSVSREKKERFSLILESASTNQTSMYLCASRTPGQGKTGELFFGEGSRLTVL.

There are a few counts of this clonotype. The V and J genes are TRBV20-1 and TRBJ2-1, with 13 bases aligning to TRBD2. J gave up 4 bases and V 5 bases, and 8 bases lay outside the gene matches. Germline CDR1 reads DFQATT; CDR2 reads SNEGSKA (reference sequence). The CDR3 totals 16 residues. The CDR3 loop reads CSASRTSGGIYNEQFF. The CDR3 coding sequence is TGCAGTGCTTCCAGGACTAGCGGGGGCATATACAATGAGCAGTTCTTC.

This clonotype was detected only a few times. The V gene is TRBV27, the J gene TRBJ1-2; maybe TRBD1 (6 bases). The V and J ends lost 5 bases and 9 bases respectively, with 22 bases between them. This CDR3 has 15 amino acids. In germline, CDR1 is MNHEY, CDR2 SMNVEV (reference sequence). The CDR3 loop is CASSKQGQLAPSYTF. CDR3 bases: TGTGCCAGCAGTAAACAAGGACAGTTGGCTCCAAGCTACACCTTC.

The gene calls are TRBV6-2 or TRBV6-3 and TRBJ2-7; D remains ambiguous. The CDR3 contains 13 residues. Trimming removed 0 bases from V and 4 bases from J, with 7 bases in between. CDR1 is MNHEY and CDR2 is SVGEGT in the germline V gene. DNA of the CDR3: TGTGCCAGCAGTTACTCCCGCTTTTACGAGCAGTACTTC. Translating gives CASSYSRFYEQYF.

This clonotype has ten or more counts. The chain combines TRBV10-3 with TRBJ1-1; D remains unclear. Germline values: CDR1 ENHRY, CDR2 SYGVKD. CDR3 size: 14 residues. Trimming took 9 bases from V and 2 from J, leaving 16 bases between them. CDR3: CAISVERINTEAFF. In DNA form, the CDR3 reads TGTGCCATAAGCGTTGAGCGGATAAACACTGAAGCTTTCTTT.

CDR3 in amino acids: CASSEATGTQPQHF. DNA of the CDR3: TGTGCCAGCAGTGAAGCCACGGGGACCCAGCCCCAGCATTTT. The J gene is TRBJ1-5, the V gene TRBV2, with D possibly matching TRBD1 (5 bases). The germline CDR1 and CDR2 sequences are SNHLY and FYNNEI. With 0 bases removed from V and 7 bases from J, the gap between germline ends came to 10 bases. The CDR3 consists of 14 residues. The entire variable domain, with the rest obtained from reference TRBV2 and TRBJ1-5, is as follows: EPEVTQTPSHQVTQMGQEVILRCVPISNHLYFYWYRQILGQKVEFLVSFYNNEISEKSEIFDDQFSVERPDGSNFTLKIRSTKLEDSAMYFCASSEATGTQPQHFGDGTRLSIL.

This clonotype has a handful of counts. This rearrangement joins TRBV5-1 to TRBJ1-1; 7 positions agree with TRBD1. The CDR3 has 12 residues. The germline V gene encodes CDR1 SGHRS and CDR2 YFSETQ. Losses at the gene ends were 6 bases for V and 6 bases for J; bases not matched to a gene: 5. DNA for the CDR3: TGCGCCAGCAAGGGGGCTTTGTCTGAAGCTTTCTTT. Amino acids: CASKGALSEAFF.

This clonotype was recorded only once. A much bigger clone sits one base away, suggesting this may be a read error. V usage is TRBV6-2 or TRBV6-3 and J usage is TRBJ1-5; D is ambiguous. From germline, CDR1 is MNHEY and CDR2 SVGEGT. The length of the CDR3 is 13 residues. The CDR3 DNA sequence: TGTGCCTGCAGGCGGAATAGCAATCAGCCCCAGCATTTT. Translation: CACRRNSNQPQHF.

The sample holds many counts of this clonotype. The chain couples TRBV3-1 to TRBJ1-1, with TRBD1 identical over 9 bases. Per the germline V gene, CDR1 is LGHDT and CDR2 is YNNKEL (reference sequence). The CDR3 runs to 14 residues. Unmatched junction bases numbered 6, after V lost 6 bases and J lost 4 bases. Here the CDR3 reads CASRLQGQGTEAFF. CDR3 nucleotide sequence: TGTGCCAGCAGGTTACAGGGACAGGGCACTGAAGCTTTCTTT. The variable domain in full, with the rest retrieved from reference TRBV3-1 and TRBJ1-1, is DTAVSQTPKYLVTQMGNDKSIKCEQNLGHDTMYWYKQDSKKFLKIMFSYNNKELIINETVPNRFSPKSPDKAHLNLHINSLELGDSAVYFCASRLQGQGTEAFFGQGTRLTVV.

The rearrangement joins TRBV20-1 to TRBJ2-7; D might be TRBD1 or TRBD2, each matching 6 bases. Germline-derived CDR1 and CDR2 are DFQATT and SNEGSKA (reference sequence). The CDR3 covers 14 residues. Trimming shortened V by 6 bases and J by 0 bases, and 15 bases separated the two germline ends. The CDR3 DNA sequence: TGCAGTGCCACTGGAGGGGGTCCCTCCTACGAGCAGTACTTC. It is translated as CSATGGGPSYEQYF.

This clonotype was detected a few times. The rearrangement uses TRBV12-3 or TRBV12-4 and TRBJ1-5; D is perhaps TRBD1 (5 bases). Trimming took 3 bases from V and 8 from J, leaving 11 bases between them. The CDR3 is 13 residues long. The CDR3 is CASSFTGGKPQHF. The CDR3 DNA reads TGTGCCAGCAGTTTCACGGGGGGGAAGCCCCAGCATTTT.

The chain carries TRBV12-3 or TRBV12-4 and TRBJ1-1, with 7 bases identical to TRBD1. The ends lost 4 bases at V and 0 bases at J; junction bases unmatched: 11. CDR3 length: 17 amino acids. The CDR3 sequence: CASSSKGTANLNTEAFF. The CDR3 DNA reads TGTGCCAGCAGTTCTAAAGGGACAGCTAATCTGAACACTGAAGCTTTCTTT.

This chain joins TRBV5-1 and TRBJ2-3; no firm D call. The length of the CDR3 is 16 residues. From germline, CDR1 is SGHRS and CDR2 YFSETQ. V lost 1 base and J 2 bases, leaving 14 bases between the germline ends. CDR3 sequence: CASSLRVAELTDTQYF. CDR3 DNA: TGCGCCAGCAGCTTGAGAGTGGCAGAGCTCACAGATACGCAGTATTTT.

J is TRBJ1-1 and V is TRBV4-2; 7 bases are a match to TRBD1. V was pared by 4 bases and J by 1 base, with 12 bases of the junction left unmatched. The length of the CDR3 is 17 residues. Germline values: CDR1 LGHNA, CDR2 YNFKEQ. CDR3 in amino acids: CASSPFFLTGPNTEAFF. As DNA, the CDR3 is TGTGCCAGCAGCCCCTTTTTCCTGACAGGGCCGAACACTGAAGCTTTCTTT.

V is TRBV20-1 and J is TRBJ2-3, with 7 bases fitting TRBD2. The CDR3 sequence is 14 residues long. Germline V gene data show CDR1 as DFQATT and CDR2 as SNEGSKA (reference sequence). V was clipped by 5 bases and J by 4 bases; unmatched bases: 9. The CDR3 sequence is CSAPLAIRPDTQYF. The CDR3 coding sequence is TGCAGTGCTCCACTAGCGATTAGGCCAGATACGCAGTATTTT.

The sample holds many counts of this clonotype. The chain is built from TRBV20-1 and TRBJ2-5; D is unclear. The CDR3 spans 13 residues. Per germline, CDR1 DFQATT and CDR2 SNEGSKA (reference sequence). The V end lost 0 bases, the J end lost 4 bases, and 9 bases lay between the germline ends. CDR3 protein: CSARDPNPETQYF. The CDR3 nucleotides are TGCAGTGCTAGAGATCCCAACCCAGAGACCCAGTACTTC.

The genes are TRBV7-2 and TRBJ1-1; no firm D call. The CDR3 spans 16 residues. Germline V gene data show CDR1 as SGHTA and CDR2 as FQGNSA. Trimming shortened V by 2 bases and J by 0 bases, and 13 bases separated the two germline ends. CDR3 sequence: CASSLQPGSMNTEAFF. The CDR3 coding sequence is TGTGCCAGCAGCTTACAACCGGGATCCATGAACACTGAAGCTTTCTTT.

The chain combines TRBV28 with TRBJ1-2; D remains ambiguous. This CDR3 has 12 amino acids. Germline CDR1 and CDR2: MDHEN and SYDVKM. Deletions cut 4 bases from V and 5 bases from J, with 8 bases between. This CDR3 is CASSSGSYGYTF. The CDR3, as DNA: TGTGCCAGCAGTTCCGGATCGTATGGCTACACCTTC.

This clonotype came up a few times. V and J are TRBV7-8 and TRBJ2-7; D remains unclear. The length of the CDR3 is 12 residues. From germline, CDR1 is SGHVS and CDR2 FQNEAQ. Between the trimmed V and J ends, which lost 4 bases and 2 bases, there was a span of 6 bases. The CDR3 here is CASSSLPYEQYF. Here the CDR3 DNA reads TGTGCCAGCAGCTCCCTACCCTACGAGCAGTACTTC.

This clonotype was found a few times. The chain uses TRBV11-2 and TRBJ2-1; possibly TRBD2 for D (5 bases). This CDR3 region has 13 residues. V was clipped by 4 bases and J by 4 bases, with 8 bases between them. Germline values: CDR1 SGHAT, CDR2 FQNNGV. CDR3 sequence: CASSSDLYNEQFF. CDR3 in DNA: TGTGCCAGCAGCTCGGACTTGTACAATGAGCAGTTCTTC.

This clonotype was counted only a few times. The gene calls are TRBV28 and TRBJ2-5, with D perhaps matching TRBD2 (5 bases). The V end was cut by 3 bases, the J end by 6 bases, with 11 bases between. The CDR3 consists of 13 residues. Germline V gene data show CDR1 as MDHEN and CDR2 as SYDVKM. The CDR3 loop is CASSFTSLKTQYF. CDR3 sequence (DNA): TGTGCCAGCAGTTTTACTAGTCTGAAGACCCAGTACTTC.

V usage is TRBV11-2 and J usage is TRBJ1-6; no clear D. The germline V gene has CDR1 SGHAT and CDR2 FQNNGV. Trimming took 6 bases from V and 7 from J, leaving 4 bases between them. This CDR3 is built from 11 residues. Here the CDR3 DNA reads TGTGCCAGCAGAGGGAATTCACCCCTCCACTTT. Its translation: CASRGNSPLHF.